Following are 5 T cell receptor beta chains from one sample sequenced in a study of cytotoxic CD8 clonotypes in ibrutinib-treated CLL. Repertoires were generated with immunoSEQ multiplex PCR, while TCRdb's copy carries only in-frame clones and drops some. Of approximately 97,000 clones in the sample, roughly three quarters are singletons; the top ten hold under 30%. Sequencing was performed on PBMCs, taken after 24 months of ibrutinib treatment. These receptors were collected from a human donor with chronic lymphocytic leukemia.

The chain uses TRBV7-2 and TRBJ2-7, with D hard to call. The CDR3 loop spans 13 amino acids. V lost 2 bases, J lost 4 bases, and 9 bases lay in between. Germline CDR1 and CDR2: SGHTA and FQGNSA. CDR3 nucleotides: TGTGCCAGCAGCTTATTTCCCGGGTACGAGCAGTACTTC. It is translated as CASSLFPGYEQYF.

The table lists this clone with many counts. V gene TRBV6-1 combines with J gene TRBJ1-2, with D unclear. Germline V gene lookup returns CDR1 MNHNS and CDR2 SASEGT. Trimming left V 8 bases short and J 4 bases short, with 17 bases between. The CDR3 is 14 amino acids. CDR3 sequence: CASENLAGSYGYTF. CDR3 in DNA: TGTGCCAGCGAGAACTTGGCAGGAAGCTATGGCTACACCTTC.

This clone has more than one count but fewer than ten. The rearrangement joins TRBV7-2 to TRBJ2-1, with D perhaps TRBD1 or TRBD2 (5 bases each). This CDR3 region has 16 residues. The V and J ends lost 5 bases and 8 bases respectively, with 22 bases between them. The germline V gene has CDR1 SGHTA and CDR2 FQGNSA. In nucleotides, the CDR3 is TGTGCCAGCAGCCGCACCGGGTCCCTCGGGGCCCATGAGCAGTTCTTC. It is translated as CASSRTGSLGAHEQFF.

This clone has only a few counts. The gene calls are TRBV19 and TRBJ2-7; a possible D gene is TRBD1 (6 bases). The length of the CDR3 is 14 residues. The ends were cut back, 3 bases at V and 2 bases at J, with 11 bases in the middle. Germline CDR1 LNHDA, CDR2 SQIVND (reference sequence). The CDR3 sequence: CASSMRGKPYEQYF. DNA for the CDR3: TGTGCCAGTAGTATGAGGGGGAAGCCCTACGAGCAGTACTTC.

This clone was picked up one time. V usage is TRBV5-4 and J usage is TRBJ1-2, with D possibly TRBD1 on 6 matching bases. Trimming left V 10 bases short and J 2 bases short, with 12 bases between. Looked up from germline, CDR1 is SGHNT and CDR2 is YYREEE (reference sequence). This CDR3 comprises 12 residues. The CDR3 reads CAARDTNYGYTF. In DNA, the CDR3 is TGTGCCGCAAGGGACACAAACTATGGCTACACCTTC.